The entry below gives a single TCR beta chain sequence along with its context. Its target is not known. Distinct nucleotide sequences in the sample also encode this CDR3. The entry originates in a study of shared clonotypes between healthy human individuals. Across the study: Those who served as donors were two women and a few men between the ages of 18 and 49.

Samples underwent the assay at deep level. Libraries were prepared by immunoSEQ multiplex PCR; TCRdb keeps only in-frame clonotypes and omits some of them. The sample lists millions of clones, roughly 95% seen once, with 0.1% to 0.15% in the top ten. Study results and limitations: Memory subsets had estimated richness that was generally smaller than that of naive subsets. Only blood underwent sampling, and tissue repertoires likely differ.

Sequenced material: naive CD4+ T cells sorted from blood. Subset here: CD45RA+ positively selected. This TCR derives from a man in his late teens or twenties in good health.

The CDR3 sequence: CASSPQNTGELFF. CDR3 DNA: TGTGCCAGCAGTCCTCAGAACACCGGGGAGCTGTTTTTT. The chain joins TRBV28 to TRBJ2-2, with D uncertain. CDR1 and CDR2 from the germline V gene are MDHEN and SYDVKM. The V end was cut by 5 bases, the J end by 1 base, with 5 bases between. This CDR3 spans 13 amino acids.